The 12 T cell receptor beta chains listed next were all sequenced from one sample in a study of blood T cell repertoires in COVID-19. Sequencing was performed with immunoSEQ multiplex PCR; in TCRdb, only in-frame clones are kept and a portion is missing. Seen here are around 100,000 clones, approximately 84% observed once, and the top ten hold 13%. The sequenced sample was peripheral blood. Receptor source: a human donor in a cohort sampled during active or convalescent COVID-19.

There are a few counts of this clone. The V and J genes are TRBV9 and TRBJ1-2, with TRBD1 as a possible D gene (5 bases). This CDR3 is 13 amino acids long. Germline CDR1 SGDLS, CDR2 YYNGEE. The V gene lost 2 bases and the J gene lost 6 bases, with 11 bases spanning the gap. The CDR3 here is CASSVGGMDGYTF. The CDR3 region has the DNA TGTGCCAGCAGCGTCGGGGGAATGGATGGCTACACCTTC.

This chain uses TRBV24-1 with TRBJ1-2, with 7 bases fitting TRBD1. The CDR3 contains 14 residues. Trimming cost V 3 bases and J 8 bases; bases outside gene matches: 8. Germline CDR1 KGHDR, CDR2 SFDVKD. The CDR3 sequence: CATSDVDRVGGYTF. The CDR3 bases are TGTGCCACCAGTGATGTCGACAGGGTCGGGGGCTACACCTTC.

In its sample, this clone was seen once. The chain recombines TRBV12-3 or TRBV12-4 with TRBJ2-1; a weak D match, TRBD2 (6 bases). The V end lost 2 bases, the J end lost 12 bases, and 14 bases lay between the germline ends. The CDR3 is 13 residues long. Written as DNA, the CDR3 is TGTGCCAGCAGTTTAAATATGGGGGGACGGCAGTTCTTC. Residues: CASSLNMGGRQFF.

The chain combines TRBV11-3 with TRBJ2-7, with TRBD2 as a possible D gene (6 bases). This CDR3 has 12 amino acids. CDR1 and CDR2 from the germline V gene are SGHNT and YENEEA. V lost 5 bases and J 4 bases, leaving 9 bases between the germline ends. The DNA for the CDR3 is TGTGCCAGCAGCGAGGCGGGGTACGAGCAGTACTTC. It codes for CASSEAGYEQYF.

The chain couples TRBV5-1 to TRBJ1-1, with TRBD1 matching over 7 bases. The germline V gene has CDR1 SGHRS and CDR2 YFSETQ. The V gene end was trimmed by 4 bases and the J gene end by 5 bases; junction bases not matched to a gene: 11. The CDR3 is 15 residues long. The CDR3 bases are TGCGCCAGCAGCAGAACTAACAGGGGAGGTACTGAAGCTTTCTTT. This codes for CASSRTNRGGTEAFF. The whole variable domain, remainder taken from reference TRBV5-1 and TRBJ1-1, is KAGVTQTPRYLIKTRGQQVTLSCSPISGHRSVSWYQQTPGQGLQFLFEYFSETQRNKGNFPGRFSGRQFSNSRSEMNVSTLELGDSALYLCASSRTNRGGTEAFFGQGTRLTVV.

The rearrangement uses TRBV2 and TRBJ1-4; D perhaps matches TRBD1 (6 bases). Germline CDR1 is SNHLY and CDR2 is FYNNEI. The V gene lost 2 bases and the J gene lost 8 bases, with 18 bases spanning the gap. The CDR3 has 16 amino acids. Here the CDR3 DNA reads TGTGCCAGCAGTGAATTCTCGGGACGGCAGGGGGAAAAACTGTTTTTT. Translating gives CASSEFSGRQGEKLFF.

This clone was counted a few times. This sample includes further DNA sequences coding for the same CDR3. The V and J genes are TRBV5-1 and TRBJ2-1; 10 nucleotides agree with TRBD2. This CDR3 contains 16 residues. Germline V gene lookup returns CDR1 SGHRS and CDR2 YFSETQ. Unmatched junction bases numbered 9, after V lost 2 bases and J lost 7 bases. CDR3 amino acids: CASSLAPAGGPNEQFF. The CDR3 DNA reads TGCGCCAGCAGCTTAGCCCCAGCGGGGGGGCCGAATGAGCAGTTCTTC. Full variable domain (remainder filled in from reference TRBV5-1 and TRBJ2-1): KAGVTQTPRYLIKTRGQQVTLSCSPISGHRSVSWYQQTPGQGLQFLFEYFSETQRNKGNFPGRFSGRQFSNSRSEMNVSTLELGDSALYLCASSLAPAGGPNEQFFGPGTRLTVL.

The gene calls are TRBV18 and TRBJ1-2; unclear D gene. Trimming took 2 bases from V and 0 from J, leaving 7 bases between them. The CDR3 consists of 14 residues. Germline-derived CDR1 and CDR2 are KGHSH and LQKENI. Here the CDR3 DNA reads TGTGCCAGCTCACCAGTCGGGGCTAACTATGGCTACACCTTC. Translation: CASSPVGANYGYTF.

The CDR3 is CASSLLTGSNTEAFF. The CDR3 coding sequence is TGTGCCAGCAGCCTCCTGACAGGGTCAAACACTGAAGCTTTCTTT. V and J are TRBV11-1 and TRBJ1-1; TRBD1 agrees at 7 bases. Trimming removed 5 bases from V and 2 bases from J; junction bases left unmatched: 8. CDR1 is SGHAT, CDR2 FQDESV, per germline (reference sequence). CDR3 length equals 15 residues.

The chain couples TRBV9 to TRBJ2-5; 9 nucleotides line up with TRBD1. V trimming: 4 bases; J trimming: 4 bases; junction bases outside the gene matches: 8. The germline V gene has CDR1 SGDLS and CDR2 YYNGEE. This CDR3 has 15 amino acids. The DNA of the CDR3 is TGTGCCAGCAGCATGGGGACAGGGTTGGTAGAGACCCAGTACTTC. Protein: CASSMGTGLVETQYF.

This clone was detected only once. V usage is TRBV19 and J usage is TRBJ1-5, with 8 bases lining up with TRBD1. The CDR3 has 15 residues. Germline V gene data show CDR1 as LNHDA and CDR2 as SQIVND (reference sequence). The J segment lost 5 bases and the V segment lost 5 bases, leaving 8 bases of the junction unmatched. The CDR3 DNA reads as TGTGCCAGTAGTCCGAGACAGGGGTTCGATCAGCCCCAGCATTTT. It codes for CASSPRQGFDQPQHF.

The V and J genes are TRBV10-3 and TRBJ1-2, with 7 nucleotides matching TRBD1. Germline CDR1 is ENHRY and CDR2 is SYGVKD. Trimming at V came to 4 bases and at J to 6 bases, leaving 8 bases not matched to a gene. CDR3 length: 14 residues. CDR3 residues: CAISAGQNLNGYTF. Written as DNA, the CDR3 is TGTGCCATCAGTGCGGGACAGAATTTGAATGGCTACACCTTC.